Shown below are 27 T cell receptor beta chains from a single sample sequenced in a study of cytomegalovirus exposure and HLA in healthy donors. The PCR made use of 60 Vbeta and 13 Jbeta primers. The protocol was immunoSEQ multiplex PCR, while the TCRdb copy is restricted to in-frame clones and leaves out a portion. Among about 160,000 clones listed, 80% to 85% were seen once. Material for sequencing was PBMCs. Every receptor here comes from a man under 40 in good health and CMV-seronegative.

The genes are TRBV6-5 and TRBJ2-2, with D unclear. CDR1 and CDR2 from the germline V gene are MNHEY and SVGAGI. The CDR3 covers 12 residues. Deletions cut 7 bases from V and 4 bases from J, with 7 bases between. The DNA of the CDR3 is TGTGCCAGCACCAACTTCACCGGGGAGCTGTTTTTT. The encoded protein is CASTNFTGELFF.

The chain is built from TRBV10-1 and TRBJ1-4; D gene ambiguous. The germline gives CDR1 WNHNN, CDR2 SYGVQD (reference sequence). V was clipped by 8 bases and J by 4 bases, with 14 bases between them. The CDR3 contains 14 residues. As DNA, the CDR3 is TGCGCCAGCGTACGAAGCTCTAATAATGAAAAACTGTTTTTT. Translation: CASVRSSNNEKLFF.

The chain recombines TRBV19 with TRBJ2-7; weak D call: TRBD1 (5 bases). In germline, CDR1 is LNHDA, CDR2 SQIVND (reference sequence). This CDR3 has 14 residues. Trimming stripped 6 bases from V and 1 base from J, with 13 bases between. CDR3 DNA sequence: TGTGCCAGTAGCTTGGACACGCTATCCTACGAGCAGTACTTC. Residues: CASSLDTLSYEQYF.

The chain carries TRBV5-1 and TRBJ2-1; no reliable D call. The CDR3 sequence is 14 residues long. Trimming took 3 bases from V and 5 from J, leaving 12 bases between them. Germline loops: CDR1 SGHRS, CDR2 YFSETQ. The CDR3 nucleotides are TGCGCCAGCAGCTATATGGCGGATAACAATGAGCAGTTCTTC. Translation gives CASSYMADNNEQFF.

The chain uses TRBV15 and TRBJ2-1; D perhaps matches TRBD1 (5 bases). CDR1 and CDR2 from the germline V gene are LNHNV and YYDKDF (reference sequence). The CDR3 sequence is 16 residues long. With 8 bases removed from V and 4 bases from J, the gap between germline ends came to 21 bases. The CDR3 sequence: CATDSSRTPLYNEQFF. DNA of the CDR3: TGTGCCACCGACAGCAGCCGAACTCCCCTATACAATGAGCAGTTCTTC.

CDR3 coding DNA: TGTGCCAGCAGCTTAACCCTAGCGGAGTACAATGAGCAGTTCTTC. Translated: CASSLTLAEYNEQFF. The chain combines TRBV7-2 with TRBJ2-1, with TRBD2 identical over 7 bases. This CDR3 comprises 15 residues. Per germline, CDR1 SGHTA and CDR2 FQGNSA. Losses at the gene ends were 2 bases for V and 4 bases for J; bases not matched to a gene: 5. The full variable domain, rest sourced from reference TRBV7-2 and TRBJ2-1, is GAGVSQSPSNKVTEKGKDVELRCDPISGHTALYWYRQSLGQGLEFLIYFQGNSAPDKSGLPSDRFSAERTGGSVSTLTIQRTQQEDSAVYLCASSLTLAEYNEQFFGPGTRLTVL.

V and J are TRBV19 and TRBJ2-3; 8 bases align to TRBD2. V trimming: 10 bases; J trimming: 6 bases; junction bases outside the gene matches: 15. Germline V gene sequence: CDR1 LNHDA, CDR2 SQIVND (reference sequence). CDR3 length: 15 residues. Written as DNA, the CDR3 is TGTGCCACCGGCCCGGGACTAGTTTTCATTGATACGCAGTATTTT. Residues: CATGPGLVFIDTQYF.

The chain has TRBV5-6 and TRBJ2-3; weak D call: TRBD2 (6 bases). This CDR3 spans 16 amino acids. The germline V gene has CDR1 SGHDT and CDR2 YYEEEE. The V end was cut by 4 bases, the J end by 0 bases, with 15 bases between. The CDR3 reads CASSQGSGASTDTQYF. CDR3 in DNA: TGTGCCAGCAGCCAGGGTTCGGGAGCTAGCACAGATACGCAGTATTTT.

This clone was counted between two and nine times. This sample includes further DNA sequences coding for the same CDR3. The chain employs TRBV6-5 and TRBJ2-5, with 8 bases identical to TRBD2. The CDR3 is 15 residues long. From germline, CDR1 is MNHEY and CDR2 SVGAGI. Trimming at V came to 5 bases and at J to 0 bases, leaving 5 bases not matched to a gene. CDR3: CASSLLAENQETQYF. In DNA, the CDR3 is TGTGCCAGCAGTCTACTAGCGGAGAACCAAGAGACCCAGTACTTC.

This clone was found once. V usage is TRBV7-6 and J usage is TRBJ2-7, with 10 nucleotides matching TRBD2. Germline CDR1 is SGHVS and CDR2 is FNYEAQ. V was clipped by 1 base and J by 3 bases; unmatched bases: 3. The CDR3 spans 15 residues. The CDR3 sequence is CASSLGLAGVYEQYF. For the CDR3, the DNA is TGTGCCAGCAGCTTAGGGCTAGCGGGAGTCTACGAGCAGTACTTC.

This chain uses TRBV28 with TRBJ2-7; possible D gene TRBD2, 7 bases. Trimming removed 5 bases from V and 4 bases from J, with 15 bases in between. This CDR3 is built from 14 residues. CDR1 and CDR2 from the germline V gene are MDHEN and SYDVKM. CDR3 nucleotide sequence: TGTGCCAGCAGTGTAACGGGGGGCGCGTACGAGCAGTACTTC. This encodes CASSVTGGAYEQYF.

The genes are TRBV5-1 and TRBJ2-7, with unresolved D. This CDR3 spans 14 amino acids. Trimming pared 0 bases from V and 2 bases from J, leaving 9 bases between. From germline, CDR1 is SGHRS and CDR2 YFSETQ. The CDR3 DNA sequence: TGCGCCAGCAGCTTGGCCTCAGGTACCTACGAGCAGTACTTC. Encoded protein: CASSLASGTYEQYF. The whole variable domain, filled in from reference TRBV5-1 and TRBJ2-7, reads KAGVTQTPRYLIKTRGQQVTLSCSPISGHRSVSWYQQTPGQGLQFLFEYFSETQRNKGNFPGRFSGRQFSNSRSEMNVSTLELGDSALYLCASSLASGTYEQYFGPGTRLTVT.

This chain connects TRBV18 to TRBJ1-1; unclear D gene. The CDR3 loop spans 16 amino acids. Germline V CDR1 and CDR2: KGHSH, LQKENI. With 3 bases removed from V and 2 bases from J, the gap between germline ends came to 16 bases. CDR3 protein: CASSPGGRVRNTEAFF. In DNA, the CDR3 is TGTGCCAGCTCACCTGGCGGGAGGGTAAGAAACACTGAAGCTTTCTTT. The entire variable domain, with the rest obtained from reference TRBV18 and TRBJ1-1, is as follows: NAGVMQNPRHLVRRRGQEARLRCSPMKGHSHVYWYRQLPEEGLKFMVYLQKENIIDESGMPKERFSAEFPKEGPSILRIQQVVRGDSAAYFCASSPGGRVRNTEAFFGQGTRLTVV.

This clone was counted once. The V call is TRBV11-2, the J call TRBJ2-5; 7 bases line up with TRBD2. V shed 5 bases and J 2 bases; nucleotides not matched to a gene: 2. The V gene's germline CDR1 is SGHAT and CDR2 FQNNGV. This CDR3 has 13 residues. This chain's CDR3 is CASSHGGQETQYF. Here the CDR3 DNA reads TGTGCCAGCAGCCACGGGGGGCAAGAGACCCAGTACTTC.

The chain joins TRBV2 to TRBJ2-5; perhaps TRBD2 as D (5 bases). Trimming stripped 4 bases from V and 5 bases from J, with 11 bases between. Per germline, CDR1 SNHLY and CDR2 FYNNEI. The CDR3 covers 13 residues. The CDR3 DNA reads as TGTGCCAGCAGTGGGGTGGGAGACGAGACCCAGTACTTC. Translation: CASSGVGDETQYF.

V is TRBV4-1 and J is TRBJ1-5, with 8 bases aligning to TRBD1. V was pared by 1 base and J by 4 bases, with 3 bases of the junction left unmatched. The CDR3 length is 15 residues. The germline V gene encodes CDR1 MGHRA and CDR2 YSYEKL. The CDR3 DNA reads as TGCGCCAGCAGCCAAGTACAGGGGGGTAATCAGCCCCAGCATTTT. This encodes CASSQVQGGNQPQHF.

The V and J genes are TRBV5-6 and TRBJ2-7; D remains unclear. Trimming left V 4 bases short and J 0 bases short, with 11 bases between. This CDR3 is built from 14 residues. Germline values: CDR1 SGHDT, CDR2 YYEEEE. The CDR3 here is CASSPEISSYEQYF. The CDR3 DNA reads TGTGCCAGCAGCCCGGAGATTAGCTCCTACGAGCAGTACTTC. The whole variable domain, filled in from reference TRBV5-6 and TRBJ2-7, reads DAGVTQSPTHLIKTRGQQVTLRCSPKSGHDTVSWYQQALGQGPQFIFQYYEEEERQRGNFPDRFSGHQFPNYSSELNVNALLLGDSALYLCASSPEISSYEQYFGPGTRLTVT.

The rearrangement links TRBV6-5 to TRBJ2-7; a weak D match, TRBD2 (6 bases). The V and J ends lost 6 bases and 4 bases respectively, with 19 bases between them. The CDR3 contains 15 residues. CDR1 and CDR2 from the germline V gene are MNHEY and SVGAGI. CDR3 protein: CASSYEGSGFYEQYF. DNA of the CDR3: TGTGCCAGCAGCTACGAGGGTAGCGGATTTTACGAGCAGTACTTC.

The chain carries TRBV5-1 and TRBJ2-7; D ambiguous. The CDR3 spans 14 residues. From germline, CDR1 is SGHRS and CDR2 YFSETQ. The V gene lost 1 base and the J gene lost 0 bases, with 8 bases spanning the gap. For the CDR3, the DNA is TGCGCCAGCAGCTTGCGGGTAAGCTCCTACGAGCAGTACTTC. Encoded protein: CASSLRVSSYEQYF.

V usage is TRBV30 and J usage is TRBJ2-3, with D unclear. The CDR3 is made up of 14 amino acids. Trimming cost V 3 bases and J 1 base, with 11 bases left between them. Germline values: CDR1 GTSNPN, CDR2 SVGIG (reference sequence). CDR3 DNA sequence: TGTGCCTGGAGCAGGCTGTACGGCACAGATACGCAGTATTTT. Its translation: CAWSRLYGTDTQYF. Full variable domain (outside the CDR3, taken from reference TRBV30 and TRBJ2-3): SQTIHQWPATLVQPVGSPLSLECTVEGTSNPNLYWYRQAAGRGLQLLFYSVGIGQISSEVPQNLSASRPQDRQFILSSKKLLLSDSGFYLCAWSRLYGTDTQYFGPGTRLTVL.

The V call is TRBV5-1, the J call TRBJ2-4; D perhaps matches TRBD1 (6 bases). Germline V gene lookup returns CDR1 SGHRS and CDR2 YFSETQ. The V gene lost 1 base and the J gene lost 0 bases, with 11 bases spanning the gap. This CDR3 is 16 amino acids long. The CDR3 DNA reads TGCGCCAGCAGCTTGAAACAGGGAGCAGCCAAAAACATTCAGTACTTC. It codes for CASSLKQGAAKNIQYF.

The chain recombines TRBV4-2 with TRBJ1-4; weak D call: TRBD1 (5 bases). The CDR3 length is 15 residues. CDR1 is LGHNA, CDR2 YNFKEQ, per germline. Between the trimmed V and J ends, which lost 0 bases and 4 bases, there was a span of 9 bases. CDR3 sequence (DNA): TGTGCCAGCAGCCAAGAAGGGACTAGTAATGAAAAACTGTTTTTT. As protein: CASSQEGTSNEKLFF.

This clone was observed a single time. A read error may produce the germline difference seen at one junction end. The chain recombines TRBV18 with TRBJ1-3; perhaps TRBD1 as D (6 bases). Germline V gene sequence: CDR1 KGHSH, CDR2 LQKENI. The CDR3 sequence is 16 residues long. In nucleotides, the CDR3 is TGTGCCAGCTCGCCACGAACAGGGCTCTCTGGAAACACCATATATTTT. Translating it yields CASSPRTGLSGNTIYF.

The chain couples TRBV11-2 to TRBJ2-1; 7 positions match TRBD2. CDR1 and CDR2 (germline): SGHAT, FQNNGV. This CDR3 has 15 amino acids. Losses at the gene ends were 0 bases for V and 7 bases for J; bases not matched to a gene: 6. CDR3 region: CASSLDWGSGNEQFF. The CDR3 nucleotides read TGTGCCAGCAGCTTAGATTGGGGTAGCGGGAATGAGCAGTTCTTC.

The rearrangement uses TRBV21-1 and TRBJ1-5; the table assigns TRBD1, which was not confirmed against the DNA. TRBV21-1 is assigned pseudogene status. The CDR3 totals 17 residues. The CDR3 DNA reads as TGTGCCAGCAGCAAGGGTAGGTGGACAGGGGGCAAACAGCCCCAGCATTTT. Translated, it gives CASSKGRWTGGKQPQHF.

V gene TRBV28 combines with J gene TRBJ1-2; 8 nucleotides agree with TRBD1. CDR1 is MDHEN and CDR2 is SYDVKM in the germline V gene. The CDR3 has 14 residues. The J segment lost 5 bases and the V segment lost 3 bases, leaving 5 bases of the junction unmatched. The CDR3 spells CASSFWQGAYGYTF. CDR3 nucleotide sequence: TGTGCCAGCAGTTTTTGGCAGGGGGCGTATGGCTACACCTTC.

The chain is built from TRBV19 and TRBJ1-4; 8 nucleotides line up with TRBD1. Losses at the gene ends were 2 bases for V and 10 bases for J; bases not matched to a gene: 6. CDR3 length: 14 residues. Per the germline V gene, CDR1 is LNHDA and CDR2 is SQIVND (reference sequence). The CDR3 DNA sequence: TGTGCCAGTAGTATATCGACAGGGGAAGGAAAACTGTTTTTT. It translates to CASSISTGEGKLFF.